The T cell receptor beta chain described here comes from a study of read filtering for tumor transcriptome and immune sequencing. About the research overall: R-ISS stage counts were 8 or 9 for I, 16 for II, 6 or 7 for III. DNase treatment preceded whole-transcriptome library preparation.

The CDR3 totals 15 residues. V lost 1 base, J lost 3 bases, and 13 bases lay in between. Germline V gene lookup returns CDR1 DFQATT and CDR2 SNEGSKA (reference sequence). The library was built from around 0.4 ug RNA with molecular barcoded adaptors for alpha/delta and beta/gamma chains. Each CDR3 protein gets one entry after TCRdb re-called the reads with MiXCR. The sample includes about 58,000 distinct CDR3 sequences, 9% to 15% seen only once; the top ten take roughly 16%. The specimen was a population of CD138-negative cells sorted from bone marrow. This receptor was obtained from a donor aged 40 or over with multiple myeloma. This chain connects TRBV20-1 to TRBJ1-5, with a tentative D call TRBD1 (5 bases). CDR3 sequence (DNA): TGCAGTGCTAGAGCCCCGATGGGGCTCAATCAGCCCCAGCATTTT. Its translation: CSARAPMGLNQPQHF.